This TCR beta chain was recorded in a study of Graves' ophthalmopathy and Graves' hyperthyroidism. This clonotype has only one observation. Participants with hyperthyroidism, aged 18 to 65, were newly diagnosed with under 2 months' duration. None of the included patients had other autoimmune diseases, uncontrolled infections, pregnancy or lactation, as these led to exclusion. Establishment of the diagnosis relied upon clinical symptoms, serum thyroxine, TRAb, thyroid ultrasound and orbital computed tomography. Amplifying from RNA transcripts, the study obtained TCR beta CDR3 regions. Amplification began with first-round RT-PCR using HTBI primers, then second-round multiplex PCR was performed. TCRdb re-called the multiplex PCR reads through MiXCR, storing one row per CDR3 protein. The sample shows hundreds of thousands of distinct CDR3 sequences, 15% of them seen only once. V was clipped by 4 bases and J by 6 bases; unmatched bases: 7. The CDR3 sequence is 16 residues long. CDR1 is KGHDR and CDR2 is SFDVKD in the germline V gene.

Sequenced sample: peripheral blood. This chain connects TRBV24-1 to TRBJ2-2; 10 nucleotides match TRBD2. The origin of this receptor is a woman aged 18-35 years with stable Graves' hyperthyroidism. CDR3 nucleotides: TGTGCCACCAGTGAGAGTAGCGGGGGGCTACCCGGGGAGCTGTTTTTT. This sequence encodes CATSESSGGLPGELFF.